What follows are 15 T cell receptor beta chains derived from one specimen sequenced in a study of blood T cell repertoires in COVID-19. TCRdb's table, derived via immunoSEQ multiplex PCR, lists solely in-frame clones and lacks some. The data contain hundreds of thousands of clones, about 87% of them singletons. The sequenced sample consisted of peripheral blood. The source is a man aged 55 to 70 who had recovered from COVID-19.

The chain is built from TRBV7-3 and TRBJ2-1, with 9 nucleotides matching TRBD2. CDR1 is SGHTA and CDR2 is FQGTGA in the germline V gene. Trimming at V came to 1 base and at J to 7 bases, leaving 5 bases not matched to a gene. The CDR3 consists of 15 residues. This CDR3 is CASSLISGSRNEQFF. The CDR3 DNA sequence: TGTGCCAGCAGCTTAATTAGCGGGAGTCGAAATGAGCAGTTCTTC.

The chain uses TRBV24-1 and TRBJ2-2, with unresolved D. The V and J ends lost 3 bases and 3 bases respectively, with 7 bases between them. CDR1 and CDR2 from the germline V gene are KGHDR and SFDVKD. The CDR3 has 14 amino acids. The CDR3 DNA reads as TGTGCCACCAGTGATAACAGAGACACCGGGGAGCTGTTTTTT. Encoded protein: CATSDNRDTGELFF.

The chain has TRBV11-1 and TRBJ1-6; 9 bases fit TRBD1. The germline gives CDR1 SGHAT, CDR2 FQDESV (reference sequence). The CDR3 is 13 residues long. V lost 8 bases and J lost 10; bases outside the gene matches: 6. The CDR3, as DNA: TGTGCCAGCGCGGACAGGGGAAAATCACCCCTCCACTTT. It encodes CASADRGKSPLHF.

The chain combines TRBV19 with TRBJ2-1; the match to TRBD2 covers 9 bases. Germline lookup yields CDR1 LNHDA and CDR2 SQIVND (reference sequence). This CDR3 contains 15 residues. Trimming cost V 3 bases and J 11 bases; bases outside gene matches: 11. CDR3 nucleotide sequence: TGTGCCAGTAGTATTCGGGCTAGCGGGGACCCCAAGCAGTTCTTC. Translating gives CASSIRASGDPKQFF. The variable domain in full, with the rest retrieved from reference TRBV19 and TRBJ2-1, is DGGITQSPKYLFRKEGQNVTLSCEQNLNHDAMYWYRQDPGQGLRLIYYSQIVNDFQKGDIAEGYSVSREKKESFPLTVTSAQKNPTAFYLCASSIRASGDPKQFFGPGTRLTVL.

The chain couples TRBV10-3 to TRBJ2-1, with 10 nucleotides matching TRBD2. V lost 2 bases, J lost 5 bases, and 6 bases stayed unmatched. Germline V gene sequence: CDR1 ENHRY, CDR2 SYGVKD. There are 16 residues in the CDR3. CDR3 sequence: CAISEPSGRVHNEQFF. The CDR3 coding sequence is TGTGCCATCAGTGAGCCCAGCGGGAGGGTGCACAATGAGCAGTTCTTC.

This chain connects TRBV2 to TRBJ1-4, with TRBD1 as a possible D gene (5 bases). V lost 5 bases to trimming and J lost 5 bases, with 9 bases between them. The CDR3 has 13 amino acids. Looked up from germline, CDR1 is SNHLY and CDR2 is FYNNEI. The CDR3 region is CASSPGPNEKLFF. The CDR3 region has the DNA TGTGCCAGCAGTCCAGGGCCGAATGAAAAACTGTTTTTT.

The V gene is TRBV9, the J gene TRBJ2-1; 10 bases align to TRBD2. This CDR3 has 16 residues. With V trimmed by 4 bases and J by 5 bases, 9 bases remained unmatched. Per germline, CDR1 SGDLS and CDR2 YYNGEE. The CDR3 spells CASSPQGGLANNEQFF. The CDR3, as DNA: TGTGCCAGCAGCCCCCAAGGGGGACTAGCGAACAATGAGCAGTTCTTC.

The sample holds one count of this clone. The chain combines TRBV3-1 (or the pseudogene TRBV3-2) with TRBJ1-6; a weak D match, TRBD1 (6 bases). The CDR3 spans 13 residues. CDR1 and CDR2 from the germline V gene are LGHDT and YNNKEL (reference sequence). Trimming removed 0 bases from V and 12 bases from J, with 9 bases in between. The CDR3 DNA sequence: TGTGCCAGCAGCCAAGAAAGCAGGGGACCCCTCCACTTT. Protein product: CASSQESRGPLHF.

This clone was observed a single time. The CDR3 coding sequence is TGCAGCGTTGAACAGGGTTTTGAGCAACCATACGAGCAGTACTTC. Its protein product is CSVEQGFEQPYEQYF. The V gene is TRBV29-1, the J gene TRBJ2-7; weak D call: TRBD1 (5 bases). The germline gives CDR1 SQVTM, CDR2 ANQGSEA. The CDR3 contains 15 residues. Trimming took off 2 bases at V and 4 bases at J, with 18 bases between the two ends.

V usage is TRBV5-1 and J usage is TRBJ1-1; TRBD1 might be the D (5 bases). This CDR3 spans 14 amino acids. Per germline, CDR1 SGHRS and CDR2 YFSETQ. V lost 0 bases and J lost 4, with 10 bases in between. This CDR3 reads CASSLDGQGTEAFF. CDR3 in DNA: TGCGCCAGCAGCTTGGACGGGCAGGGCACTGAAGCTTTCTTT.

The chain carries TRBV6-6 and TRBJ1-5; tentative D call: TRBD1 (6 bases). Germline loops: CDR1 MNHNY, CDR2 SVGAGI (reference sequence). The V end lost 5 bases, the J end lost 0 bases, and 20 bases lay between the germline ends. The CDR3 is 18 residues long. The CDR3 region has the DNA TGTGCCAGCAGTCCAATCGCCGGACAGTCGTATAGCAATCAGCCCCAGCATTTT. Residues: CASSPIAGQSYSNQPQHF.

The CDR3 loop is CASSPGLADTQYF. For the CDR3, the DNA is TGCGCCAGCAGCCCAGGACTAGCAGATACGCAGTATTTT. The J gene is TRBJ2-3, the V gene TRBV5-1; 7 nucleotides agree with TRBD2. This CDR3 has 13 residues. Trimming removed 4 bases from V and 4 bases from J; junction bases left unmatched: 3. Germline CDR1 SGHRS, CDR2 YFSETQ.

This chain links TRBV10-3 with TRBJ1-1, with 8 bases fitting TRBD1. Unmatched junction bases numbered 4, after V lost 8 bases and J lost 2 bases. From germline, CDR1 is ENHRY and CDR2 SYGVKD. The CDR3 sequence is 13 residues long. CDR3 protein: CAIRQGPNTEAFF. CDR3 DNA sequence: TGTGCCATCCGACAGGGGCCTAACACTGAAGCTTTCTTT.

This chain joins TRBV18 and TRBJ2-1, with D perhaps TRBD2 (6 bases). CDR1 is KGHSH and CDR2 is LQKENI in the germline V gene. The germline V and J ends were trimmed by 3 bases and 9 bases, with 18 bases remaining between them. CDR3 size: 15 residues. The CDR3 protein is CASSPEDGIGGEQFF. CDR3 DNA sequence: TGTGCCAGCTCACCCGAGGACGGAATCGGGGGTGAGCAGTTCTTC.

The J gene is TRBJ1-5, the V gene TRBV30; D might be TRBD1 (5 bases). Germline-derived CDR1 and CDR2 are GTSNPN and SVGIG (reference sequence). The CDR3 is 15 residues long. The germline V and J ends were trimmed by 2 bases and 2 bases, with 13 bases remaining between them. The CDR3 region is CAWSSDNRGNQPQHF. As DNA, the CDR3 is TGTGCCTGGAGTTCGGACAATAGGGGCAATCAGCCCCAGCATTTT.